The clone carrying this TCR beta chain was recorded once. The antigen is undetermined. This specimen belongs to a study of cytomegalovirus exposure and HLA in healthy donors. The germline V gene has CDR1 WSHSY and CDR2 SAAADI. The V gene lost 1 base and the J gene lost 6 bases, with 10 bases spanning the gap. The CDR3 spans 15 residues. Whole-study results and caveats: In an earlier analysis, most TCR beta V segments were productive about 87% or about 30% of the time.

The PCR employed 60 Vbeta primers together with 13 Jbeta primers. Per the study methods: In a later analysis, approximately 73 million unique TCR beta chains included roughly 11 million shared by two or more donors. This table comes from immunoSEQ multiplex PCR, and its TCRdb copy is limited to in-frame clones, with some not included. V and J calls and clone size are copied from that table; D and trimming were computed from the DNA. The sample has tens of thousands of clones; about three quarters are singletons. Sample: PBMCs. This TCR was sampled from a woman aged 25 to 39 in good health and CMV-seronegative. This sequence joins TRBV10-2 and TRBJ1-6; D is uncertain. The CDR3 DNA follows: TGCGCCAGCAGTGAGTTTAGCGCAGCTAATTCACCCCTCCACTTT. Translation: CASSEFSAANSPLHF.